One sample yielded the 2 T cell receptor beta chains listed below, sequenced in a study of blood T cell repertoires in COVID-19. TCRdb keeps only in-frame clones here, not all; method: immunoSEQ multiplex PCR. The sample lists 300,000 or so clones, about 86% seen once, with roughly 1.1% in the top ten. The sample taken for sequencing was peripheral blood. These TCRs come from a woman in her fifties or sixties with acute or convalescent COVID-19.

The rearrangement uses TRBV10-3 and TRBJ2-2; tentatively, D is TRBD2 (7 bases). Germline values: CDR1 ENHRY, CDR2 SYGVKD. This CDR3 has 17 amino acids. Trimming pared 6 bases from V and 3 bases from J, leaving 20 bases between. CDR3 amino acids: CAISGGPGRRDTGELFF. CDR3 in DNA: TGTGCCATCAGCGGGGGGCCGGGACGACGAGACACCGGGGAGCTGTTTTTT.

As to this clone: Its ends do not fully match the called genes, so a read error is possible. V gene TRBV24-1 combines with J gene TRBJ2-2, with D maybe TRBD2 (5 bases). The CDR3 totals 14 residues. CDR1 and CDR2 (germline): KGHDR, SFDVKD. The CDR3 region has the DNA TGTGCCACCAGTGATTTAGGGAAGGACCGGGGAGCTGTTTTT. This encodes CATSDLGKDRGAVF.